This note documents a single T cell receptor beta chain sequence. Its matching antigen is unknown. This CDR3 has 17 residues. Germline V lookup: CDR1 ENHRY, CDR2 SYGVKD. V lost 6 bases and J lost 0, with 18 bases in between. Attached unique molecular identifiers marked individual cDNA molecules. Using its own MiXCR run on the 5' RACE reads, TCRdb lists one record per CDR3 protein. The sample includes about 64,000 distinct CDR3 sequences, just over 20% of them seen just once. This sample stems from a study of early T cells in non-severe SARS-CoV-2 infection. For the study at large: Sequencing input comprised bulk RNA from unsorted whole blood; chain pairing was not available.

Study-wide findings and caveats: VDJdb matching skewed toward anti-spike CD8 responses, missing private and CD4 specificities.

The receptor was derived from an adult who was a healthcare worker with PCR-confirmed SARS-CoV-2 infection or an uninfected control (not recorded which). The specimen comprised whole blood, sampled at baseline. The chain combines TRBV10-3 with TRBJ2-4; no definite D call. Here the CDR3 reads CAISPDRINLAKNIQYF. In DNA form, the CDR3 reads TGTGCCATCAGCCCAGATCGTATAAATCTAGCCAAAAACATTCAGTACTTC.